The 11 T cell receptor beta chains listed next were all sequenced from one sample in a study of blood T cell repertoires in COVID-19. This table comes from immunoSEQ multiplex PCR, and its TCRdb copy is limited to in-frame clones, with some not included. Of 35,000 or so clones in the sample, approximately 88% are singletons; the top ten hold 5% to 7%. The sample was peripheral blood. These receptors were taken from a human donor in a cohort sampled during active COVID-19.

The V gene is TRBV29-1, the J gene TRBJ2-5; the match to TRBD2 covers 9 bases. The germline V gene encodes CDR1 SQVTM and CDR2 ANQGSEA. The CDR3 is 13 amino acids. Germline trimming cut 6 bases from V and 2 bases from J; bases unmatched to any gene: 4. As DNA, the CDR3 is TGCAGCGTCTCTAGCGGGACACAAGAGACCCAGTACTTC. Protein sequence: CSVSSGTQETQYF.

V is TRBV30 and J is TRBJ1-4, with unresolved D. The CDR3 is made up of 13 amino acids. CDR1 is GTSNPN and CDR2 is SVGIG in the germline V gene (reference sequence). Trimming pared 0 bases from V and 4 bases from J, leaving 6 bases between. The CDR3 here is CAWSVRDNEKLFF. The CDR3 coding sequence is TGTGCCTGGAGTGTACGGGATAATGAAAAACTGTTTTTT.

CDR3 loop: CASSPPPGTGAYEQYF. CDR3 nucleotides: TGTGCCAGCAGTCCTCCACCGGGGACAGGGGCCTACGAGCAGTACTTC. The chain links TRBV27 to TRBJ2-7; 10 nucleotides match TRBD1. This CDR3 has 16 residues. V trimming: 5 bases; J trimming: 2 bases; junction bases outside the gene matches: 9. Germline V gene data show CDR1 as MNHEY and CDR2 as SMNVEV (reference sequence).

This chain joins TRBV6-1 and TRBJ2-5; the match to TRBD2 covers 10 bases. This CDR3 is built from 17 residues. V shed 1 base, J shed 1 base, and the junction held 6 bases outside the gene matches. Germline loops: CDR1 MNHNS, CDR2 SASEGT. CDR3 residues: CASSEEAGGLFQETQYF. Written as DNA, the CDR3 is TGTGCCAGCAGTGAAGAAGCGGGGGGGCTGTTCCAAGAGACCCAGTACTTC.

This clone was seen a handful of times. Other DNA sequences in this specimen translate into the identical CDR3. The chain couples TRBV7-9 to TRBJ2-3; tentative D call: TRBD1 (5 bases). The germline V gene has CDR1 SEHNR and CDR2 FQNEAQ (reference sequence). The CDR3 has 14 residues. Trimming took 2 bases from V and 2 from J, leaving 8 bases between them. Here the CDR3 reads CASSLQGSTDTQYF. The DNA for the CDR3 is TGTGCCAGCAGCTTACAGGGATCCACAGATACGCAGTATTTT.

This clone was counted once. The chain combines TRBV29-1 with TRBJ1-1, with 7 bases lining up with TRBD1. There are 13 residues in the CDR3. The germline gives CDR1 SQVTM, CDR2 ANQGSEA. V trimming: 8 bases; J trimming: 4 bases; junction bases outside the gene matches: 10. As DNA, the CDR3 is TGCAGCACGAGCAGGGGGTTGGTCACTGAAGCTTTCTTT. Translating it yields CSTSRGLVTEAFF.

The V gene is TRBV5-1, the J gene TRBJ2-1; 7 positions match TRBD2. CDR3 length: 15 residues. The ends lost 0 bases at V and 8 bases at J; junction bases unmatched: 8. Germline V gene data show CDR1 as SGHRS and CDR2 as YFSETQ. The CDR3 here is CASSLVGGSGDEQFF. CDR3 nucleotide sequence: TGCGCCAGCAGCTTGGTCGGCGGGAGTGGAGATGAGCAGTTCTTC.

V gene TRBV19 combines with J gene TRBJ1-5, with a weak D call TRBD1 (5 bases). V was cut by 4 bases and J by 0 bases, with 16 bases left in between. CDR1 and CDR2 from the germline V gene are LNHDA and SQIVND (reference sequence). The CDR3 has 17 amino acids. CDR3 coding DNA: TGTGCCAGTAGTAGACGCGGGGACCAATATAGCAATCAGCCCCAGCATTTT. Protein product: CASSRRGDQYSNQPQHF.

The chain employs TRBV28 and TRBJ2-3; D is possibly TRBD2 (6 bases). This CDR3 is built from 16 residues. The ends were cut back, 1 base at V and 2 bases at J, with 13 bases in the middle. Germline V gives CDR1 MDHEN, CDR2 SYDVKM. In nucleotides, the CDR3 is TGTGCCAGCAGTTTATCGGGCGGGGCCTCCACAGATACGCAGTATTTT. Amino acid sequence: CASSLSGGASTDTQYF.

The rearrangement joins TRBV2 to TRBJ1-5; TRBD1 is a possible D gene (6 bases). The CDR3 sequence is 14 residues long. From germline, CDR1 is SNHLY and CDR2 FYNNEI. As DNA, the CDR3 is TGTGCTAGCGGGGGGGCCTATAGCAATCAGCCCCAGCATTTT. It yields the protein CASGGAYSNQPQHF.

The chain couples TRBV6-5 to TRBJ1-5; D may be TRBD1 (5 bases). The CDR3 covers 13 residues. V was clipped by 6 bases and J by 8 bases, with 14 bases between them. Germline V CDR1 and CDR2: MNHEY, SVGAGI. The CDR3 bases are TGTGCCAGCAGGTGGGGGGACCCGGAGCCCCAGCATTTT. Its protein product is CASRWGDPEPQHF.